What follows are 10 T cell receptor beta chains derived from one specimen sequenced in a study of T cell responses to AZD1222 COVID-19 vaccine. The table came from immunoSEQ multiplex PCR; TCRdb's copy has only in-frame clones and leaves some out. Of more than 120,000 clones in the sample, approximately 90% were seen once. Material: peripheral blood, obtained 28 days after the second AZD1222 dose. Receptors were obtained from an adult who received the AZD1222 COVID-19 vaccine.

The chain recombines TRBV29-1 with TRBJ1-3; 7 bases are a match to TRBD1. The V gene end was trimmed by 6 bases and the J gene end by 4 bases; junction bases not matched to a gene: 9. This CDR3 comprises 14 residues. The germline CDR1 and CDR2 sequences are SQVTM and ANQGSEA. CDR3 coding DNA: TGCAGCGTACACGGACAGGAGGGGGGAAACACCATATATTTT. It specifies CSVHGQEGGNTIYF.

The chain uses TRBV28 and TRBJ2-4; 11 bases match TRBD2. The CDR3 length is 17 residues. V lost 4 bases to trimming and J lost 0 bases; unmatched junction nucleotides: 5. CDR1 and CDR2 (germline): MDHEN, SYDVKM. The CDR3 bases are TGTGCCAGCAGTTCCTTGACTAGCGGGATAGCCAAAAACATTCAGTACTTC. Translated: CASSSLTSGIAKNIQYF.

V gene TRBV18 combines with J gene TRBJ2-7; D is perhaps TRBD1 or TRBD2 (7 bases each). The CDR3 sequence is 13 residues long. Germline CDR1 is KGHSH and CDR2 is LQKENI. The V and J ends lost 3 bases and 5 bases respectively, with 11 bases between them. CDR3 loop: CASSPRGGHEQYF. The CDR3 DNA reads as TGTGCCAGCTCACCCAGGGGGGGCCACGAGCAGTACTTC.

The J gene is TRBJ1-5, the V gene TRBV30; D is perhaps TRBD1 (5 bases). The CDR3 spans 13 residues. V dropped 1 base and J dropped 7 bases, with 11 bases sitting between them. Per germline, CDR1 GTSNPN and CDR2 SVGIG (reference sequence). The CDR3 spells CAWSAGSGQPQHF. The CDR3 nucleotides are TGTGCCTGGAGTGCAGGGTCCGGGCAGCCCCAGCATTTT.

This clone was seen only once. The rearrangement uses TRBV6-2 or TRBV6-3 and TRBJ1-2, with unresolved D. The CDR3 contains 11 residues. The germline V gene has CDR1 MNHEY and CDR2 SVGEGT. V shed 5 bases and J shed 8 bases, with 9 bases lying between them. CDR3 protein: CASSRGKGYTF. Written as DNA, the CDR3 is TGTGCCAGCAGTCGGGGAAAGGGCTACACCTTC.

The chain joins TRBV19 to TRBJ2-3, with D possibly called TRBD1 or TRBD2 (5 bases each). Germline V gene data show CDR1 as LNHDA and CDR2 as SQIVND (reference sequence). This CDR3 contains 13 residues. Trimming removed 7 bases from V and 5 bases from J, with 13 bases in between. Written as DNA, the CDR3 is TGTGCCAGTAAGAGGGGAGTAGAAGATACGCAGTATTTT. It translates to CASKRGVEDTQYF.

This sequence joins TRBV5-1 and TRBJ2-7; TRBD2 might be the D (6 bases). CDR1 and CDR2 from the germline V gene are SGHRS and YFSETQ. Trimming pared 1 base from V and 7 bases from J, leaving 15 bases between. The CDR3 consists of 14 residues. The CDR3 here is CASSLSLPAGEQYF. As DNA, the CDR3 is TGCGCCAGCAGCTTGAGTCTACCGGCGGGGGAGCAGTACTTC.

This rearrangement joins TRBV9 to TRBJ1-1; D remains unclear. Germline V gene data show CDR1 as SGDLS and CDR2 as YYNGEE. This CDR3 has 15 residues. V was cut by 1 base and J by 0 bases, with 10 bases left in between. The CDR3 here is CASSVFPSMNTEAFF. The CDR3 DNA follows: TGTGCCAGCAGCGTATTCCCAAGCATGAACACTGAAGCTTTCTTT.

The chain joins TRBV3-1 (or the pseudogene TRBV3-2) to TRBJ1-2; D remains unclear. The germline gives CDR1 LGHDT, CDR2 YNNKEL (reference sequence). This CDR3 region has 13 residues. V lost 4 bases to trimming and J lost 5 bases, with 11 bases between them. The CDR3 loop is CASSPNEAYGYTF. The DNA of the CDR3 is TGTGCCAGCAGCCCGAATGAGGCATATGGCTACACCTTC.

The rearrangement links TRBV7-2 to TRBJ2-5, with D unclear. Trimming stripped 5 bases from V and 4 bases from J, with 17 bases between. Germline V gene sequence: CDR1 SGHTA, CDR2 FQGNSA. The CDR3 is made up of 15 amino acids. CDR3 nucleotides: TGTGCCAGCAGCCCAGACGGAGTAGTTTTAGAGACCCAGTACTTC. The encoded protein is CASSPDGVVLETQYF. Drawing the rest from reference TRBV7-2 and TRBJ2-5, the complete variable domain is GAGVSQSPSNKVTEKGKDVELRCDPISGHTALYWYRQSLGQGLEFLIYFQGNSAPDKSGLPSDRFSAERTGGSVSTLTIQRTQQEDSAVYLCASSPDGVVLETQYFGPGTRLLVL.